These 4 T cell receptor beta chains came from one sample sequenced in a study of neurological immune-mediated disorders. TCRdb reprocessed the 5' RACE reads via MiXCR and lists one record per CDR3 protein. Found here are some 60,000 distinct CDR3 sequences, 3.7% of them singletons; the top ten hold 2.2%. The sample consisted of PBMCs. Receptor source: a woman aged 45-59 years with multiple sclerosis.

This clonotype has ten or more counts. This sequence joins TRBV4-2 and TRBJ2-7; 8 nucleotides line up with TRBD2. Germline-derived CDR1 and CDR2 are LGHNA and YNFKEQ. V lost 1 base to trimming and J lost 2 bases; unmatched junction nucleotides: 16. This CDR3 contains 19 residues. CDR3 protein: CASSQVWVGTSGTPYEQYF. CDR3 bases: TGTGCCAGCAGCCAAGTGTGGGTGGGAACTAGCGGAACTCCCTACGAGCAGTACTTC.

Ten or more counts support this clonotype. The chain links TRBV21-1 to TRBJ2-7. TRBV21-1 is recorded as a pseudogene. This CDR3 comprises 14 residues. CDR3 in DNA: TGTGCCAGCAGCAAAGGTGGTAACGACGTCGAGCAGTACTTC. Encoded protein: CASSKGGNDVEQYF.

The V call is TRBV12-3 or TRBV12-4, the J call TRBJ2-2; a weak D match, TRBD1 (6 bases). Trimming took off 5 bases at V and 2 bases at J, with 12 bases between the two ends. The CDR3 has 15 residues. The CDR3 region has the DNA TGTGCCAGCAGTCCCGGGACATTCAACACCGGGGAGCTGTTTTTT. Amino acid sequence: CASSPGTFNTGELFF.

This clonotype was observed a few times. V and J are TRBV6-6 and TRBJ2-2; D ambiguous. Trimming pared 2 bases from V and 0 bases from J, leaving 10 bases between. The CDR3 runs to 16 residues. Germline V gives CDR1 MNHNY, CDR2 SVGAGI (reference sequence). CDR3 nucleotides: TGTGCCAGCAGTTACGTGTCAGGCTCGAACACCGGGGAGCTGTTTTTT. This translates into CASSYVSGSNTGELFF.